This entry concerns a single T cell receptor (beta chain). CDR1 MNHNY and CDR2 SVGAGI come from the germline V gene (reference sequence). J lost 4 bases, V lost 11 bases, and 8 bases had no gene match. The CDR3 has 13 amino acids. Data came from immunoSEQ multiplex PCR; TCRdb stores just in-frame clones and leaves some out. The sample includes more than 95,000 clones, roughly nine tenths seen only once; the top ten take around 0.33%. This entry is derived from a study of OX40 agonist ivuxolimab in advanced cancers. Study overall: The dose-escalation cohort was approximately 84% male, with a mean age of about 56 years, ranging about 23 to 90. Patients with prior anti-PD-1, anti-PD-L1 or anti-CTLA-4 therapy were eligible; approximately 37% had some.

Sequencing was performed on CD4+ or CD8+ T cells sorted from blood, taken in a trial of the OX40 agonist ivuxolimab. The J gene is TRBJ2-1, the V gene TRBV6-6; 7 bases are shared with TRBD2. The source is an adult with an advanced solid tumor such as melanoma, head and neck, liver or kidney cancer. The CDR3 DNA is TGTGCCGCAAAGCGGGGTCTTTACAATGAGCAGTTCTTC. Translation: CAAKRGLYNEQFF.